This TCR beta chain was identified during a study of cytomegalovirus exposure and HLA in healthy donors. General study points: Through in vitro validation, a few CMV-associated chains were shown to be specific for CMV antigens. Fewer N-insertions than the approximately 610-donor mean were reportedly shown by an Asian-associated ancestry cluster in a later analysis.

The PCR employed 60 Vbeta primers together with 13 Jbeta primers. The repertoire was sequenced with immunoSEQ multiplex PCR; TCRdb's copy has only in-frame clones and lacks some. The table shows tens of thousands of clones, with just under 70% occurring only once. Concerning this clone itself: Its target is not known.

Looked up from germline, CDR1 is SGDLS and CDR2 is YYNGEE. V lost 3 bases, J lost 6 bases, and 13 bases lay in between. The CDR3 spans 13 residues. Healthy bone marrow donors formed the donor group. This chain links TRBV9 with TRBJ2-7, with a weak D call TRBD2 (5 bases). Sample: PBMCs. This TCR derives from a woman aged 25 to 45 in good health and CMV-seronegative. For the CDR3, the DNA is TGTGCCAGCAGCGAGCACCCCGAGGGCGAGCAGTACTTC. Protein product: CASSEHPEGEQYF.